These T cell receptor beta chains were read from a single sample in a study of blood T cells in healthy people across ages. TCRdb re-called the 5' RACE reads through MiXCR, storing one row per CDR3 protein. The sample records 650,000 to 900,000 distinct CDR3 sequences, around 62% being singletons. Material: blood. Receptors were obtained from a young man in good health. Both conserved end residues are part of each CDR3. The order of the fields is clone size, V gene, D gene, J gene, CDR3 DNA, CDR3 protein. A D gene is named only where the DNA matches it firmly. Not all rows give a size; the values are once, few, many and, for expanded clones, a class.

NA	TRBV7-2	TRBD1	TRBJ1-5	TGTGCCAGCAGCTTTGGGACAGGGGGATTTCAGCCCCAGCATTTT	CASSFGTGGFQPQHF
NA	TRBV5-1	NA	TRBJ2-7	TGCGCCAGCAGCGTGGTTGGGGGCGAGGACGAGCAGTACTTC	CASSVVGGEDEQYF
once	TRBV29-1	TRBD2	TRBJ2-5	TGCAGCGTTGAAGCGGTGACCGGGGGGCAAGAGACCCAGTACTTC	CSVEAVTGGQETQYF
NA	TRBV9	TRBD1	TRBJ2-7	TGTGCCAGCAGCGTACAGCTCAGACAGGGGAGGAACGAGCAGTACTTC	CASSVQLRQGRNEQYF
NA	TRBV3-1	TRBD2	TRBJ2-5	TGTGCCAGCAGCCAAGGGCTGGGGGGGTTCGCAGAGACCCAGTACTTC	CASSQGLGGFAETQYF
once	TRBV10-3	NA	TRBJ2-3	TGTGCCATCAAGGGCTCGGGGACAGATACGCAGTATTTT	CAIKGSGTDTQYF
NA	TRBV20-1	NA	TRBJ1-2	TGCAGTGCTGGACAGTCCTATGGCTACACCTTC	CSAGQSYGYTF
NA	TRBV27	NA	TRBJ2-7	TGTGCCAGCGGGCACCAAGACGAGCAGTACTTC	CASGHQDEQYF
NA	TRBV12-3/TRBV12-4	NA	TRBJ1-2	TGTGCCAGCAGCTCTACAGGGTGGAGCTATGGCTACACCTTC	CASSSTGWSYGYTF
few	TRBV28	TRBD2	TRBJ2-1	TGTGCCAGCAGTTCTAGCGGGGGGGCCAGTGAGCAGTTCTTC	CASSSSGGASEQFF
NA	TRBV20-1	TRBD1	TRBJ2-5	TGCAGTGCTTCTACCGGGACAGGGGTTTGGGAGCAGTACTTC	CSASTGTGVWEQYF
NA	TRBV27	NA	TRBJ2-4	TGTGCCAGCAGTTTGAGCAGGGGTGCGCGAGAGCAGTACTTC	CASSLSRGAREQYF
NA	TRBV20-1	NA	TRBJ2-4	TGCAGTGCTAGATCACCCTTAGCCAAAAACATTCAGTACTTC	CSARSPLAKNIQYF
NA	TRBV7-9	NA	TRBJ1-4	TGTGCCAGCAGCTTACCCAGGGACGCAACTAATGAAAAACTGTTTTTT	CASSLPRDATNEKLFF
once	TRBV28	NA	TRBJ2-5	TGTGCCAGCAGTTTATATCAGGGAGAGCAGTACTTC	CASSLYQGEQYF
NA	TRBV4-2	TRBD1	TRBJ2-2	TGTGCCAGCTCCGCCCAAGGACGGACAGGCGACACCGGGGAGCTGTTTTTT	CASSAQGRTGDTGELFF
NA	TRBV7-9	NA	TRBJ1-5	TGTGCCAGCAGCTTTGTTGGGGGAAATCAGCCCCAGCATTTT	CASSFVGGNQPQHF
few	TRBV7-2	NA	TRBJ2-3	TGTGCCAGCAGCTTAATACCACAGAGCACAGATACGCAGTATTTT	CASSLIPQSTDTQYF
NA	TRBV6-6	TRBD1	TRBJ2-4	TGTGCCAGCAGAGACAGGGACCTAGGCAAAAACATTCAGTACTTC	CASRDRDLGKNIQYF
NA	TRBV2	TRBD1	TRBJ2-6	TGTGCCAGCTCCGGCCAGGGGGCGCAGGGGGCCAACGTCCTGACTTTC	CASSGQGAQGANVLTF
NA	TRBV20-1	NA	TRBJ1-3	TGCAGTGCTCAACGTCGGAGCTCTGGAAACACCGTATATTTT	CSAQRRSSGNTVYF
NA	TRBV4-3	TRBD1	TRBJ2-1	TGCGCCAGCAGCCCCGCGGACAGGTGGGGCAATGAGCAGTTCTTC	CASSPADRWGNEQFF
NA	TRBV28	NA	TRBJ2-7	TGTGCCAGCAGAACAACAGGGCACGGGTACGAGCAGTACTTC	CASRTTGHGYEQYF